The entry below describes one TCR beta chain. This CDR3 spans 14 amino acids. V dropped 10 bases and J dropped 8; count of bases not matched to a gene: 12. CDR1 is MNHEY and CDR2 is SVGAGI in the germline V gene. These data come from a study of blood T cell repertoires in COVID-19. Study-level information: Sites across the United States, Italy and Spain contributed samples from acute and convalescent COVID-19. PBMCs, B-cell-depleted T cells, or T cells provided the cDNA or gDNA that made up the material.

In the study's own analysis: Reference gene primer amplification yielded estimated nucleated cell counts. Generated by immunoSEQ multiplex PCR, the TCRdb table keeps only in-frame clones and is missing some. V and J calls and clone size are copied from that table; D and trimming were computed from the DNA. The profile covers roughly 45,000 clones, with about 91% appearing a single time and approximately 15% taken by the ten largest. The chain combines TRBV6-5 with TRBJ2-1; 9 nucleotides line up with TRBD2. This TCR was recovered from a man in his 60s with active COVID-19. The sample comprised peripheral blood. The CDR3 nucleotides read TGTGCCACCCAACCAGCGGGGGGCGGGTATGAGCAGTTCTTC. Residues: CATQPAGGGYEQFF.